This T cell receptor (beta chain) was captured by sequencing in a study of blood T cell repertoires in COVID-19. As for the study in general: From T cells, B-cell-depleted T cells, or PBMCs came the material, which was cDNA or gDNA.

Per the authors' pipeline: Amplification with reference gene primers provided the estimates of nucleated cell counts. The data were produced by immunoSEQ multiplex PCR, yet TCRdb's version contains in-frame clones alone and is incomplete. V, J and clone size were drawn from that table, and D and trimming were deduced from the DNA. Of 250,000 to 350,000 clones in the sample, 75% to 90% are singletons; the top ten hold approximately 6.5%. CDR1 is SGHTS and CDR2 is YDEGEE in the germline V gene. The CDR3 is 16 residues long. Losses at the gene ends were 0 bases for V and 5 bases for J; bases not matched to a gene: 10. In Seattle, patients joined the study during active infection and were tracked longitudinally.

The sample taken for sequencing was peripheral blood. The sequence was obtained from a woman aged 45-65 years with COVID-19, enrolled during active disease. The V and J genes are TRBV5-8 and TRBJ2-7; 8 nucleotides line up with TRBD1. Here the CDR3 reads CASSLGKVQGADEQYF. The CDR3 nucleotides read TGTGCCAGCAGCTTGGGAAAGGTTCAGGGGGCCGACGAGCAGTACTTC.